Following are 6 T cell receptor beta chains from one sample sequenced in a study of regulatory T cells in long-lasting Graves disease. The time point here: persistent/refractory GD, antithyroid drugs over 5 years with positive TRAb. Isolated PBMC RNA provided the starting material for the TCR library. CDR3 regions were amplified by Arm-PCR using iRepertoire HTBI primers to build TCR beta libraries. TCRdb reprocessed the multiplex PCR reads with MiXCR, giving one entry per CDR3 protein. The data show some 330,000 distinct CDR3 sequences, more than 20% seen once. The sample consisted of peripheral blood mononuclear cells (PBMCs), taken when the disease was refractory, from a patient treated with antithyroid drugs. These receptors were obtained from a woman aged 40-49 years with Graves disease.

The chain carries TRBV4-1 and TRBJ1-2, with TRBD1 as a possible D gene (6 bases). The CDR3 is 15 residues long. Trimming shortened V by 4 bases and J by 4 bases, and 16 bases separated the two germline ends. Germline CDR1 MGHRA, CDR2 YSYEKL. CDR3 sequence reads: CASSLIPGAGYGYTF. The CDR3 nucleotides are TGCGCCAGCAGCCTAATCCCAGGGGCGGGCTATGGCTACACCTTC.

This clonotype was counted many times. In DNA, the CDR3 is TGCGCCAGCAGTGAGTCGAGGGACAGCATCTACGAGCAGTACTTC. Encoded protein: CASSESRDSIYEQYF. This chain connects TRBV10-1 to TRBJ2-7, with 7 bases fitting TRBD1. CDR1 is WNHNN, CDR2 SYGVQD, per germline (reference sequence). There are 15 residues in the CDR3. V trimming: 0 bases; J trimming: 3 bases; junction bases outside the gene matches: 5.

This chain uses TRBV19 with TRBJ1-1; D is uncertain. Trimming pared 3 bases from V and 0 bases from J, leaving 11 bases between. CDR3 length: 15 residues. Germline lookup yields CDR1 LNHDA and CDR2 SQIVND (reference sequence). The CDR3 bases are TGTGCCAGTAGTATGGGGTCATGGGTGAACACTGAAGCTTTCTTT. The encoded protein is CASSMGSWVNTEAFF.

This clonotype showed up many times. The chain employs TRBV6-1 and TRBJ1-5, with 7 bases identical to TRBD1. Germline values: CDR1 MNHNS, CDR2 SASEGT. Trimming at V came to 6 bases and at J to 6 bases, leaving 5 bases not matched to a gene. The CDR3 is 13 residues long. CDR3 nucleotides: TGTGCCAGCAGCCAGGGGGGGGTTCAGCCCCAGCATTTT. Protein product: CASSQGGVQPQHF.

This clonotype was detected a few times. This CDR3 is CASSLDTGLLNIQYF. In DNA, the CDR3 is TGTGCCAGCAGCTTAGATACCGGACTCCTAAACATTCAGTACTTC. The rearrangement uses TRBV7-2 and TRBJ2-4, with D perhaps TRBD2 (5 bases). The CDR3 runs 15 residues. V lost 1 base and J lost 6, with 13 bases in between. Per germline, CDR1 SGHTA and CDR2 FQGNSA.

In regard to this clonotype: A single base separates this from a much larger clone, so it may be a read error. J is TRBJ1-1 and V is TRBV28; D is unresolved. Germline V gives CDR1 MDHEN, CDR2 SYDVKM. The CDR3 consists of 16 residues. CDR3: CVSSLSPNARFTEAFF. DNA of the CDR3: TGTGTCAGCAGTTTATCCCCGAACGCTAGGTTCACTGAAGCTTTCTTT.